The entry below describes one TCR beta chain. Its antigen is unknown. This sample is drawn from a study of OX40 agonist ivuxolimab in advanced cancers. Across the whole study: Patients were treated with intravenous ivuxolimab, dosed at 0.01 to 10 mg/kg and infused every 2 weeks. Melanoma, hepatocellular carcinoma, head and neck or renal cell cancer occurred in dose-escalation patients.

Libraries were prepared by immunoSEQ multiplex PCR; TCRdb keeps only in-frame clonotypes and omits some of them. The sample consists of some 91,000 clones, around 87% of them appearing once. Trimming pared 6 bases from V and 3 bases from J, leaving 16 bases between. CDR3 length: 16 residues. Per germline, CDR1 SGHDT and CDR2 YYEEEE. Overall study results and limits: There were, on average, more expanded clones in CD8+ T cells than in CD4+. Clonal expansion among partial responders at 0.1-3.0 mg/kg ranked near the lowest.

The sample was CD4+ or CD8+ T cells sorted from blood, taken in a trial of the OX40 agonist ivuxolimab. The chain employs TRBV5-6 and TRBJ1-6, with D hard to call. The receptor was isolated from an adult with an advanced solid tumor such as melanoma, head and neck, liver or kidney cancer. In DNA form, the CDR3 reads TGTGCCAGCACGGCCGGGAGAGGTTTCTATAATTCACCCCTCCACTTT. As protein: CASTAGRGFYNSPLHF.